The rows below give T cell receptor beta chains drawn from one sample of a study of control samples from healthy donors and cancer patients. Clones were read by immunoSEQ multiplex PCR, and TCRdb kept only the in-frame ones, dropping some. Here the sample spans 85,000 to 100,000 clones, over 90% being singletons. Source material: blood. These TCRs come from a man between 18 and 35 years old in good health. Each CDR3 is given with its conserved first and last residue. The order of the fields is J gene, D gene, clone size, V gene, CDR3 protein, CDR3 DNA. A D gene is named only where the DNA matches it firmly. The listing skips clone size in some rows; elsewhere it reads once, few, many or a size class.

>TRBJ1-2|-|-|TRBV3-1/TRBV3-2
CATYGGVGYTF
TGTGCCACCTACGGCGGGGTTGGCTACACCTTC
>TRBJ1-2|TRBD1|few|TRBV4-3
CASSHSGGIYGYTF
TGCGCCAGCAGCCACTCAGGGGGCATCTATGGCTACACCTTC
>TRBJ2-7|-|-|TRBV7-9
CASSHDRSRGDYEQYF
TGTGCCAGCAGCCACGACCGTTCAAGGGGAGACTACGAGCAGTACTTC
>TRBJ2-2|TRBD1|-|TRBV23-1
CASPIPRGQGGTGELFF
TGCGCCAGCCCAATACCCCGCGGACAGGGTGGAACCGGGGAGCTGTTTTTT
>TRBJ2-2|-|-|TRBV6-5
CASSYFGTGELFF
TGTGCCAGCAGCTACTTTGGTACCGGGGAGCTGTTTTTT
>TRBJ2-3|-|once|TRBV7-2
CASSLGNTQYF
TGTGCCAGCAGCTTAGGTAATACGCAGTATTTT
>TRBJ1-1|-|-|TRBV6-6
CASSYSAVRENTEAFF
TGTGCCAGCAGTTACTCCGCGGTACGGGAGAACACTGAAGCTTTCTTT
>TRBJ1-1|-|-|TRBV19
CASNSLGGNTEAFF
TGTGCCAGTAATAGTCTGGGTGGGAACACTGAAGCTTTCTTT
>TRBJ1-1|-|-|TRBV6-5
CASSYSSRSAEAFF
TGTGCCAGCAGTTACTCCAGTCGATCGGCTGAAGCTTTCTTT
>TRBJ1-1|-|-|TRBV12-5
CASGLAAHRAFF
TGTGCTAGTGGTTTGGCCGCCCACCGAGCTTTCTTT
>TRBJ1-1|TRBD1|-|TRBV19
CASSMNRGRLDTEAFF
TGTGCCAGTAGTATGAACAGGGGGCGGTTGGACACTGAAGCTTTCTTT
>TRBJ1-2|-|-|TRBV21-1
CASSKGRDFYGYTF
TGTGCCAGCAGCAAAGGCCGGGACTTCTATGGCTACACCTTC
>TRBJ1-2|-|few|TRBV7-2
CASSLVSGGADGYTF
TGTGCCAGCAGCTTAGTCTCTGGGGGGGCGGATGGCTACACCTTC
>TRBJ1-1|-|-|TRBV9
CASSLRGTEAFF
TGTGCCAGCAGCTTGAGGGGCACTGAAGCTTTCTTT
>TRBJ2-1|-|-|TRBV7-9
CASSLRSSSYNEQFF
TGTGCCAGCAGCTTGCGGAGCAGCTCCTACAATGAGCAGTTCTTC
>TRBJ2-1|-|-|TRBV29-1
CSVGRTEGSPGFF
TGCAGCGTTGGACGAACAGAGGGCAGCCCTGGGTTCTTC
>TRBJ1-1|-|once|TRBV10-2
CASGWKGGTTEAFF
TGCGCCAGCGGATGGAAGGGGGGAACAACTGAAGCTTTCTTT
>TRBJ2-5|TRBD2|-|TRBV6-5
CASGLAVPIQETQYF
TGTGCCAGCGGGCTAGCGGTACCGATCCAAGAGACCCAGTACTTC
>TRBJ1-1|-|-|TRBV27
CASSFSVNTEAFF
TGTGCCAGCAGTTTCAGTGTGAACACTGAAGCTTTCTTT
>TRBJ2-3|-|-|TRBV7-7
CASSLGAGTDTQYF
TGTGCTAGCAGCCTCGGGGCGGGCACAGATACGCAGTATTTT
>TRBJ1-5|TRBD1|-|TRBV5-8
CASSLPGQGMQPQHF
TGTGCCAGCAGCTTGCCGGGACAGGGGATGCAGCCCCAGCATTTT
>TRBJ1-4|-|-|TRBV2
CASRPATNEKLFF
TGTGCCAGCAGGCCAGCAACTAATGAAAAACTGTTTTTT
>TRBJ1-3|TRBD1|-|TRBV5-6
CASSFGTGSGNTIYF
TGTGCCAGCAGCTTCGGGACAGGCTCTGGAAACACCATATATTTT
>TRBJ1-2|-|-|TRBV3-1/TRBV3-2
CASSPSENYGYTF
TGTGCCAGCAGCCCTTCAGAGAACTATGGCTACACCTTC
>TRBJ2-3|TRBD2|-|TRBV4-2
CASSHLAGVGTDTQYF
TGTGCCAGCAGCCACCTAGCGGGGGTTGGCACAGATACGCAGTATTTT
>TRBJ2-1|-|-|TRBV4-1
CASSQDRSIGEQFF
TGCGCCAGCAGCCAAGATCGATCGATTGGGGAGCAGTTCTTC
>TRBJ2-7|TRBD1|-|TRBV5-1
CASSLAQGGGEQYF
TGCGCCAGCAGCTTGGCACAGGGGGGTGGCGAGCAGTACTTC
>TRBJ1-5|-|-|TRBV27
CASSPGSSNQPQHF
TGTGCCAGCAGTCCAGGCAGCAGCAATCAGCCCCAGCATTTT
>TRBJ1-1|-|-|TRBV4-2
CASSQDMFRRAFF
TGTGCCAGCAGCCAAGATATGTTTCGCCGAGCTTTCTTT
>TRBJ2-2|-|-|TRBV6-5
CASSYSTNTGELFF
TGTGCCAGCAGTTACTCGACGAACACCGGGGAGCTGTTTTTT
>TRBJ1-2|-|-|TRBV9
CASSGPRGAQSYGYTF
TGTGCCAGCAGCGGACCCAGGGGAGCCCAGAGTTATGGCTACACCTTC
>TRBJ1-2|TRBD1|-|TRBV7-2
CASVTGGARGGYTF
TGTGCCAGCGTTACAGGGGGTGCCAGGGGTGGCTACACCTTC
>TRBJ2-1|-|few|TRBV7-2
CASSLGPSLITYNEQFF
TGTGCCAGCAGCTTAGGGCCCTCTCTGATAACCTACAATGAGCAGTTCTTC
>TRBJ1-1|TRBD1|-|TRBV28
CASSWGDSLVNENTEAFF
TGTGCCAGCAGTTGGGGGGACAGTTTAGTTAACGAGAACACTGAAGCTTTCTTT
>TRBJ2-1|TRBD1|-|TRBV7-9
CASSTQGGRFDEQFF
TGTGCCAGCAGCACACAGGGGGGTAGGTTTGATGAGCAGTTCTTC
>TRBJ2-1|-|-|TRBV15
CATSSSSPGSGVYNEQFF
TGTGCCACCAGCAGTTCAAGCCCGGGTAGCGGAGTATACAATGAGCAGTTCTTC
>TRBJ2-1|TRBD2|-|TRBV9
CASSVGLAGYEQFF
TGTGCCAGCAGCGTCGGACTAGCGGGCTATGAGCAGTTCTTC
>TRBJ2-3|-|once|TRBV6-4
CASSEGQSSDTQYF
TGTGCCAGCAGTGAGGGCCAAAGCTCAGATACGCAGTATTTT
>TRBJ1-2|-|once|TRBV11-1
CASSTRGDYGYTF
TGTGCCAGCAGCACCAGGGGAGACTATGGCTACACCTTC
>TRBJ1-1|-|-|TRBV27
CASSLLGEAFF
TGTGCCAGCAGTTTATTGGGTGAAGCTTTCTTT
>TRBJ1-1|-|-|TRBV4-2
CASSQDSEYGNTEAFF
TGTGCCAGCAGCCAAGATAGCGAGTACGGGAACACTGAAGCTTTCTTT
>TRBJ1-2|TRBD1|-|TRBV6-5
CASSYDRARGYTF
TGTGCCAGCAGTTACGACAGGGCGCGAGGCTACACCTTC
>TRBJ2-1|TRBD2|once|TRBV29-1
CSGGGTSGYNEQFF
TGCAGCGGGGGCGGGACTAGCGGATACAATGAGCAGTTCTTC
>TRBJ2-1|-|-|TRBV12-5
CASASYTYNEQFF
TGTGCTAGTGCCTCGTACACGTACAATGAGCAGTTCTTC
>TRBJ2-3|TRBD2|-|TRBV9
CASSVGGTDTQYF
TGTGCCAGCAGCGTGGGAGGGACAGATACGCAGTATTTT
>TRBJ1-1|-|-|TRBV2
CASRRDPRGTEAFF
TGTGCCAGCAGAAGGGACCCCCGGGGCACTGAAGCTTTCTTT
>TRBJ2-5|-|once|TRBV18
CASSPVEGTQYF
TGTGCCAGCTCACCAGTCGAGGGGACCCAGTACTTC
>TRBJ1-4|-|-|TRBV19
CASSLGRTTNEKLFF
TGTGCCAGCTCGCTAGGCCGGACCACGAATGAAAAACTGTTTTTT
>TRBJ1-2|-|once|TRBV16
CASSQSAITEGDRGYTF
TGTGCCAGCAGCCAATCCGCAATTACTGAGGGGGATAGGGGCTACACCTTC
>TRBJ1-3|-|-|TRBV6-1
CASSEHGSSGNTIYF
TGTGCCAGCAGTGAACACGGGAGCTCTGGAAACACCATATATTTT